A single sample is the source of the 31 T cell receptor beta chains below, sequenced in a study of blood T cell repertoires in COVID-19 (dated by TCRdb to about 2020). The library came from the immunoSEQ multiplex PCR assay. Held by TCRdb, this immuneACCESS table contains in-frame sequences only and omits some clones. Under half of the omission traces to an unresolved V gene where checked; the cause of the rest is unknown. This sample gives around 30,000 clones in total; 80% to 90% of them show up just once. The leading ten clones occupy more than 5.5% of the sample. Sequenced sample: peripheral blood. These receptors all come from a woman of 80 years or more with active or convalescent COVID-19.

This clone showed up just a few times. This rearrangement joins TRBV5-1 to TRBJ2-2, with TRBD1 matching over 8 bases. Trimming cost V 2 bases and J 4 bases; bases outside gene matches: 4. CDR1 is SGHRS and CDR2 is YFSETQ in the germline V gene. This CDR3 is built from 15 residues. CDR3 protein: CASSFSTGATGELFF. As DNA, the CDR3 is TGCGCCAGCAGCTTCTCGACAGGGGCCACCGGGGAGCTGTTTTTT.

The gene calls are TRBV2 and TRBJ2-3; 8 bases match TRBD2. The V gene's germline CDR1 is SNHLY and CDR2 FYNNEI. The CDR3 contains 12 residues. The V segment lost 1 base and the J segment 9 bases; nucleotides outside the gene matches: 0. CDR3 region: CASSEVAGTQYF. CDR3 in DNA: TGTGCCAGCAGTGAAGTAGCGGGGACGCAGTATTTT.

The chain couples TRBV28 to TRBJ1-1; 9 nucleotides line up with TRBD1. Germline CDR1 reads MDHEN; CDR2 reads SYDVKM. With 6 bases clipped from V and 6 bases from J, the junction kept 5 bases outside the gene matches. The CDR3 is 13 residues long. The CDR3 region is CASSRDRAAEAFF. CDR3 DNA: TGTGCCAGCAGCCGGGACAGGGCAGCTGAAGCTTTCTTT.

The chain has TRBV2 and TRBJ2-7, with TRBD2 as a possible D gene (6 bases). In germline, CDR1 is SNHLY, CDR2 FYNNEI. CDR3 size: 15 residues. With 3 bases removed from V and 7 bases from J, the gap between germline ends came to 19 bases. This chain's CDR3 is CASSDLAGTSREQYF. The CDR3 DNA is TGTGCCAGCAGTGATCTGGCAGGGACTTCGAGAGAGCAGTACTTC.

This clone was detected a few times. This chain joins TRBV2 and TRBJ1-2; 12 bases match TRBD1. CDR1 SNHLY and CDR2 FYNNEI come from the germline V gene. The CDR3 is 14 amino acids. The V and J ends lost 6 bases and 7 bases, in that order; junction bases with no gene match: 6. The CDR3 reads CASSAGTGGLGYTF. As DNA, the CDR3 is TGTGCCAGCAGCGCCGGGACAGGGGGCCTTGGCTACACCTTC.

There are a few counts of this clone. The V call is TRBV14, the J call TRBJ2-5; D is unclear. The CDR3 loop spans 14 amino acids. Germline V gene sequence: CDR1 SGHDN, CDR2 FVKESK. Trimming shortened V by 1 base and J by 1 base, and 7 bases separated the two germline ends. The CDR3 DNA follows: TGTGCCAGCAGCCAAGCTATTTCCCAAGAGACCCAGTACTTC. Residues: CASSQAISQETQYF.

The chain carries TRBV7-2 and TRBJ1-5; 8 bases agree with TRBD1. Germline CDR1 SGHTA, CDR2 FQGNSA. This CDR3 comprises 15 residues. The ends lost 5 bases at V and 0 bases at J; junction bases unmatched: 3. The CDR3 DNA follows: TGTGCCAGCAGCCCGGGACAGGATAGCAATCAGCCCCAGCATTTT. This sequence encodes CASSPGQDSNQPQHF.

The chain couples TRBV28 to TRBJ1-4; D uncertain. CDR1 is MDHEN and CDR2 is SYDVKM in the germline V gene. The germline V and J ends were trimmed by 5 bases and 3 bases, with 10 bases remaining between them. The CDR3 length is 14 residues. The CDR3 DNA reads TGTGCCAGCAGTCCCCCGGGGTCTAATGAAAAACTGTTTTTT. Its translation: CASSPPGSNEKLFF.

CDR3 in amino acids: CASRREAGGFTDTQYF. Written as DNA, the CDR3 is TGTGCCAGCAGGAGGGAAGCGGGAGGGTTCACAGATACGCAGTATTTT. V is TRBV7-3 and J is TRBJ2-3, with 10 bases that match TRBD2. With V trimmed by 6 bases and J by 2 bases, 8 bases remained unmatched. The CDR3 is 16 residues long. Germline V CDR1 and CDR2: SGHTA, FQGTGA.

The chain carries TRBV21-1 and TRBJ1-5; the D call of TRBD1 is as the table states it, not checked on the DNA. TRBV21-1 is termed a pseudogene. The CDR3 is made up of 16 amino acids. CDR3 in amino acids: CASRDGETGAVQPQHF. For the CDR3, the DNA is TGTGCCAGCAGAGATGGAGAGACAGGGGCGGTTCAGCCCCAGCATTTT.

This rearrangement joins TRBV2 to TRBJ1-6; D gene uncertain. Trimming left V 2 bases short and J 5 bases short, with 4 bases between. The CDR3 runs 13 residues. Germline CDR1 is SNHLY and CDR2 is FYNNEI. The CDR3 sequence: CASSELDNSPLHF. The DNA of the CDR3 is TGTGCCAGCAGTGAATTAGATAATTCACCCCTCCACTTT.

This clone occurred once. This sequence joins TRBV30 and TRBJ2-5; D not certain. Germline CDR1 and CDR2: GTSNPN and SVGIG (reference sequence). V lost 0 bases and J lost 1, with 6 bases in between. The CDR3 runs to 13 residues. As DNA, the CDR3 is TGTGCCTGGAGTGTACCAGGCCAAGAGACCCAGTACTTC. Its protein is CAWSVPGQETQYF.

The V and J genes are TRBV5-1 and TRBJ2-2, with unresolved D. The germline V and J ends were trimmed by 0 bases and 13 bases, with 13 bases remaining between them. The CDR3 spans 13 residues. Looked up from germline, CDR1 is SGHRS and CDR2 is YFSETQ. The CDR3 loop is CASSLASRSGLFF. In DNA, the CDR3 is TGCGCCAGCAGCTTGGCCTCTAGATCGGGGCTGTTTTTT.

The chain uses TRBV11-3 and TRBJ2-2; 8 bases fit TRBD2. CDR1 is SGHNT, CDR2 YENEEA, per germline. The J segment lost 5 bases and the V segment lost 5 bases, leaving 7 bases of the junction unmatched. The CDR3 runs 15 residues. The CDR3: CASSTGTRGTGELFF. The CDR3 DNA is TGTGCCAGCAGCACCGGGACTAGAGGTACCGGGGAGCTGTTTTTT.

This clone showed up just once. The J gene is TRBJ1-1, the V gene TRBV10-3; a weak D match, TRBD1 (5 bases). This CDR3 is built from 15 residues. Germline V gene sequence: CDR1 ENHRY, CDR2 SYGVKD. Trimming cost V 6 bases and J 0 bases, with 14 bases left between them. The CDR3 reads CAISPKTEMNTEAFF. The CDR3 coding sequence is TGTGCCATCAGCCCCAAGACAGAAATGAACACTGAAGCTTTCTTT.

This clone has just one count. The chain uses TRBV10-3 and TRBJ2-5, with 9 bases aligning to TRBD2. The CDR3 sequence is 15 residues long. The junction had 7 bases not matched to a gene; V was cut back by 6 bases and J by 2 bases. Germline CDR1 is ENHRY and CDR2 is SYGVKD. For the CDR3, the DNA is TGTGCCATCAGCGCCCGACTAGCGGCTCAAGAGACCCAGTACTTC. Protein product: CAISARLAAQETQYF.

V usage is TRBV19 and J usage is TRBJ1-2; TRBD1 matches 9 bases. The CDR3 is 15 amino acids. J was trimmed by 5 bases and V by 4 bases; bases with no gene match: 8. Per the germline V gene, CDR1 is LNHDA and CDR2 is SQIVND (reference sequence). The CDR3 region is CASSSPDRGAYGYTF. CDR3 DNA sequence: TGTGCCAGTAGTAGCCCGGACAGGGGCGCGTATGGCTACACCTTC.

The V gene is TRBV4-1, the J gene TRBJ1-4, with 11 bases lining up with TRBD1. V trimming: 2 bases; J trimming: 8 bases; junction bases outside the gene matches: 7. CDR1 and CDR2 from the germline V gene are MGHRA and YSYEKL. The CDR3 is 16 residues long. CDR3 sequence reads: CASSQPGRTGGEKLFF. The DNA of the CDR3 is TGCGCCAGCAGCCAACCGGGCCGGACAGGGGGCGAAAAACTGTTTTTT.

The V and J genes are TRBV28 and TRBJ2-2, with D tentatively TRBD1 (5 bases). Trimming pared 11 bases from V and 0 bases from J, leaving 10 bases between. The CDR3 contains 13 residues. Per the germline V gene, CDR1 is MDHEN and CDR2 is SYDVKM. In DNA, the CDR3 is TGTGCCGGGGCGACTTCGAACACCGGGGAGCTGTTTTTT. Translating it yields CAGATSNTGELFF.

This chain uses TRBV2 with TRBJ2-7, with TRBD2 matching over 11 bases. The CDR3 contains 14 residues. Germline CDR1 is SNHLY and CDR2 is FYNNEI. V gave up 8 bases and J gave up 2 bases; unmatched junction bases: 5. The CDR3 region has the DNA TGTGCCAGCGCCGGGACTAGCGGAACCTACGAGCAGTACTTC. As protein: CASAGTSGTYEQYF.

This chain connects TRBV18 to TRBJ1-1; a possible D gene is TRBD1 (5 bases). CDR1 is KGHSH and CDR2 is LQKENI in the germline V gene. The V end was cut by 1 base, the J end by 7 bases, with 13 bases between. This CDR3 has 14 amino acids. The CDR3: CASSPLPGNVEAFF. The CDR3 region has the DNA TGTGCCAGCTCACCACTTCCAGGGAACGTTGAAGCTTTCTTT.

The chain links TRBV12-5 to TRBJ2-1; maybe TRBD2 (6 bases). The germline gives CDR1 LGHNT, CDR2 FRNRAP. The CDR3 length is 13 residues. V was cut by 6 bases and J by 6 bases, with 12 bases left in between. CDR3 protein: CASGRVGSNEQFF. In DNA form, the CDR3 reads TGTGCTAGTGGCAGGGTCGGGAGCAATGAGCAGTTCTTC.

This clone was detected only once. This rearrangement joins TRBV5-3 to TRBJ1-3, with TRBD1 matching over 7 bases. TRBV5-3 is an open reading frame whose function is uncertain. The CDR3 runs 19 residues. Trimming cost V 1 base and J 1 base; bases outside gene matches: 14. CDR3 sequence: CARSLFRRTTGQSGNTIYF. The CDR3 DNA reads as TGTGCCAGAAGCTTGTTCCGACGAACAACGGGACAGTCTGGAAACACCATATATTTT.

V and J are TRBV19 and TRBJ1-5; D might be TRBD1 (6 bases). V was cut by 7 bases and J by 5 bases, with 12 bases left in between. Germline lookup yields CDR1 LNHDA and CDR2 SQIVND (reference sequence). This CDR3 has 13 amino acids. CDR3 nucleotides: TGTGCCAGTATAGGCAGGGGTGATCAGCCCCAGCATTTT. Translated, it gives CASIGRGDQPQHF.

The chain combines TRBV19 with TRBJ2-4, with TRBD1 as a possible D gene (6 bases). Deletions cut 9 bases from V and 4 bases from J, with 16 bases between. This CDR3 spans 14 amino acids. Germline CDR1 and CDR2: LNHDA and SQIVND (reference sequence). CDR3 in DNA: TGTGCCAGCGCCCCGACAGGCGTTAAAAACATTCAGTACTTC. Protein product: CASAPTGVKNIQYF.

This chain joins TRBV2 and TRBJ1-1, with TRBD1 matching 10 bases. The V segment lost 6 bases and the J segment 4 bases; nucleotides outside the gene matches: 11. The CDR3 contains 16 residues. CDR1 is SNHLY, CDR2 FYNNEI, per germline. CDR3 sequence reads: CASRSGTGVGGTEAFF. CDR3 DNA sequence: TGTGCCAGCAGATCCGGGACAGGGGTAGGTGGCACTGAAGCTTTCTTT.

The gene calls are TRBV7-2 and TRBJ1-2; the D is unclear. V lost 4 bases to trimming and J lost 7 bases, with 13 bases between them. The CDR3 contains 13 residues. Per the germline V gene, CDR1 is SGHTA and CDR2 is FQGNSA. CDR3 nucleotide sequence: TGTGCCAGCAGCTCTGGAGGGTATGGTGGCTACACCTTC. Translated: CASSSGGYGGYTF. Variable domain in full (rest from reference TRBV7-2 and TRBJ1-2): GAGVSQSPSNKVTEKGKDVELRCDPISGHTALYWYRQSLGQGLEFLIYFQGNSAPDKSGLPSDRFSAERTGGSVSTLTIQRTQQEDSAVYLCASSSGGYGGYTFGSGTRLTVV.

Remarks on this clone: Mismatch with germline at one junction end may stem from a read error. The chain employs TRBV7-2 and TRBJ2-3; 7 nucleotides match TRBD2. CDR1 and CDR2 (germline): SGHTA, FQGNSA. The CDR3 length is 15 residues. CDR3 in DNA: TGTGCCAGCAGCTTAAGGCGCGGGAGCAGAGATACGCAGTATTTT. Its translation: CASSLRRGSRDTQYF. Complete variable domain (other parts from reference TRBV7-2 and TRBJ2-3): GAGVSQSPSNKVTEKGKDVELRCDPISGHTALYWYRQSLGQGLEFLIYFQGNSAPDKSGLPSDRFSAERTGGSVSTLTIQRTQQEDSAVYLCASSLRRGSRDTQYFGPGTRLTVL.

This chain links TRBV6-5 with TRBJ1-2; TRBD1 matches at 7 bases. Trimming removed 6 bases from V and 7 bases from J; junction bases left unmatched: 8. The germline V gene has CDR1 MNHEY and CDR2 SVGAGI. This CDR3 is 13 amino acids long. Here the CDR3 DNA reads TGTGCCAGCAGGAAAACAGGGGAGGCTGGCTACACCTTC. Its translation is CASRKTGEAGYTF.

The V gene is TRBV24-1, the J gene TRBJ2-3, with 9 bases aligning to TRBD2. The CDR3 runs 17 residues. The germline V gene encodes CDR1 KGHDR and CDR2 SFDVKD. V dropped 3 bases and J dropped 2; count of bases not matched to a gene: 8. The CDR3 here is CATSDLGAGGHTDTQYF. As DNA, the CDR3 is TGTGCCACCAGTGATCTTGGCGCGGGAGGGCACACAGATACGCAGTATTTT.

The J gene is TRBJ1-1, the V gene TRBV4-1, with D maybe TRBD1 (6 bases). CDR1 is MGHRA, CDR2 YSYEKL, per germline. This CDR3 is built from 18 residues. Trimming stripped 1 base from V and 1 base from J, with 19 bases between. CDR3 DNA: TGCGCCAGCAGCCAAGTAAATTTTTTGGGGGCAAGGAACACTGAAGCTTTCTTT. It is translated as CASSQVNFLGARNTEAFF.